These T cell receptor beta chains were read from a single sample in a study of CD8+ T cells in alopecia areata. Profiling relied on immunoSEQ multiplex PCR, and the TCRdb table lists in-frame clones only, not all of them. The sample contains 90,000 to 120,000 clones, 84% of which appear only once. The specimen comprised CD8+ T cells sorted from blood, sampled at week 24, from a patient treated with tofacitinib. The receptors shown here come from a human donor with alopecia areata. Both conserved end residues are part of each CDR3. The D gene is left open where the match is weak. Clone size, where shown, is once, few, many, or a class for clones that have expanded.

clone_size cdr3_length j_call v_call d_call cdr3_aa cdr3_nt
- 15 TRBJ2-1 TRBV19 TRBD1 CASDPTGTGVNEQFF TGTGCCAGTGACCCAACCGGGACAGGGGTCAATGAGCAGTTCTTC
- 14 TRBJ1-1 TRBV7-9 TRBD1 CASSLTGQGIVDFF TGTGCCAGCAGCTTAACGGGACAGGGGATTGTAGATTTCTTT
- 17 TRBJ2-7 TRBV4-2 TRBD2 CASSQENSGGGIYEQYF TGTGCCAGCAGCCAAGAGAATAGCGGGGGAGGCATCTACGAGCAGTACTTC
- 16 TRBJ2-1 TRBV5-1 TRBD2 CASSLTPSGGYNEQFF TGCGCCAGCAGCTTGACGCCTAGCGGGGGGTACAATGAGCAGTTCTTC
- 15 TRBJ2-5 TRBV4-3 - CASSQDSGPRETQYF TGCGCCAGCAGCCAAGATTCCGGACCAAGAGAGACCCAGTACTTC
- 16 TRBJ1-6 TRBV7-2 TRBD1 CASSLETGLYNSPLHF TGTGCCAGCAGCTTGGAGACAGGGCTCTATAATTCACCCCTCCACTTT
- 18 TRBJ2-1 TRBV4-3 - CASSQESGGAGSYNEQFF TGCGCCAGCAGCCAAGAATCAGGGGGGGCAGGGTCTTACAATGAGCAGTTCTTC
- 11 TRBJ2-1 TRBV4-1 - CASSLYNEQFF TGCGCCAGCAGCCTCTACAATGAGCAGTTCTTC
few 14 TRBJ2-5 TRBV27 - CASSLNRAGETQYF TGTGCCAGCAGCCTCAACAGGGCCGGGGAGACCCAGTACTTC
- 10 TRBJ1-5 TRBV20-1 - CSEDNQPQHF TGCAGTGAGGACAATCAGCCCCAGCATTTT
- 18 TRBJ2-1 TRBV5-1 - CASSLEVLGASSYNEQFF TGCGCCAGCAGCTTGGAGGTGTTGGGGGCTAGCTCCTACAATGAGCAGTTCTTC
few 15 TRBJ1-2 TRBV7-8 - CASSARSRTDYGYTF TGTGCCAGCAGCGCTCGGTCCCGGACAGACTATGGCTACACCTTC
- 17 TRBJ2-7 TRBV15 - CATSRTTRGTPSYEQYF TGTGCCACCAGCAGGACAACCCGGGGGACTCCCTCCTACGAGCAGTACTTC
- 13 TRBJ2-1 TRBV19 - CASSTTRYNEQFF TGTGCCAGTAGTACGACACGATACAATGAGCAGTTCTTC
- 14 TRBJ1-1 TRBV5-1 TRBD1 CASSLGMGQGEAFF TGCGCCAGCAGCCTAGGTATGGGACAGGGTGAAGCTTTCTTT
- 16 TRBJ2-7 TRBV5-6 TRBD1 CASSQLTGTGRNEQYF TGTGCCAGCAGCCAACTAACCGGGACAGGTCGGAACGAGCAGTACTTC
- 19 TRBJ2-5 TRBV27 - CASIPARTRLVKGQETQYF TGTGCCAGCATCCCGGCGCGTACTAGACTAGTAAAAGGGCAAGAGACCCAGTACTTC
- 15 TRBJ2-3 TRBV19 - CASSISGSSTDTQYF TGTGCCAGTAGTATCTCAGGCTCTAGCACAGATACGCAGTATTTT
- 14 TRBJ2-5 TRBV7-2 TRBD2 CASSFGTNQETQYF TGTGCCAGCAGCTTCGGGACTAACCAAGAGACCCAGTACTTC
- 14 TRBJ2-7 TRBV27 - CASSLRSELDEQYF TGTGCCAGCAGTTTAAGGTCGGAACTGGACGAGCAGTACTTC
- 11 TRBJ2-3 TRBV5-1 - CASRTSGTEYF TGCGCCAGCAGGACCTCCGGGACCGAGTATTTT
- 12 TRBJ2-7 TRBV11-2 - CASSLGVLEQYF TGTGCCAGCAGCTTAGGGGTACTCGAGCAGTACTTC
- 14 TRBJ2-2 TRBV29-1 - CSVETGGRAGELFF TGCAGCGTTGAAACCGGAGGGCGGGCCGGGGAGCTGTTTTTT
- 11 TRBJ1-2 TRBV19 - CASSISAGYTF TGTGCCAGTAGTATCTCTGCCGGCTACACCTTC
- 14 TRBJ1-6 TRBV6-5 - CASRTGYENSPLHF TGTGCCAGCAGAACAGGCTATGAGAATTCACCCCTCCACTTT
- 13 TRBJ2-4 TRBV7-9 - CASSPPEGDIQYF TGTGCCAGCAGCCCCCCGGAGGGGGACATTCAGTACTTC
- 16 TRBJ2-2 TRBV9 TRBD2 CASSAAGTTAAGELFF TGTGCCAGCAGCGCTGCCGGGACTACAGCCGCCGGGGAGCTGTTTTTT
- 15 TRBJ2-7 TRBV27 TRBD2 CASSLGASGRYEQYF TGTGCCAGCAGTTTAGGGGCTAGCGGACGATACGAGCAGTACTTC
- 14 TRBJ2-7 TRBV6-5 TRBD1 CASSGQGAMYEQYF TGTGCCAGCAGCGGACAGGGGGCTATGTACGAGCAGTACTTC
- 13 TRBJ2-7 TRBV2 - CASSGGAYYEQYF TGTGCCAGCAGTGGAGGAGCGTACTACGAGCAGTACTTC